The 3 T cell receptor beta chains reported below all come from one sample, sequenced in a study of siplizumab effects on memory and regulatory T cells. Generated by immunoSEQ multiplex PCR, the TCRdb table keeps only in-frame clones and is missing some. The table includes around 61,000 clones, around 98% detected once. Sequenced material: naive CD8+ T cells sorted from blood. The receptors originated from a human donor in good health.

This sequence joins TRBV7-9 and TRBJ1-5, with unresolved D. This CDR3 is built from 15 residues. The V end lost 1 base, the J end lost 5 bases, and 12 bases lay between the germline ends. Germline V CDR1 and CDR2: SEHNR, FQNEAQ (reference sequence). CDR3 amino acids: CASSLGEGGYQPQHF. In DNA form, the CDR3 reads TGTGCCAGCAGCTTAGGAGAGGGAGGGTATCAGCCCCAGCATTTT.

The chain carries TRBV4-1 and TRBJ1-1, with D possibly matching TRBD1 (5 bases). Trimming took 4 bases from V and 4 from J, leaving 19 bases between them. CDR3 length: 16 amino acids. Germline values: CDR1 MGHRA, CDR2 YSYEKL. CDR3 protein: CASSPGTDGGVTEAFF. The CDR3 nucleotides are TGCGCCAGCAGCCCCGGGACGGACGGCGGGGTCACTGAAGCTTTCTTT.

The chain employs TRBV5-1 and TRBJ2-7, with 10 bases that match TRBD2. This CDR3 is 16 amino acids long. Unmatched junction bases numbered 4, after V lost 0 bases and J lost 1 base. Germline values: CDR1 SGHRS, CDR2 YFSETQ. CDR3 sequence reads: CASSLALAGLSYEQYF. CDR3 sequence (DNA): TGCGCCAGCAGCTTGGCACTAGCGGGACTATCCTACGAGCAGTACTTC.